This T cell receptor beta chain derives from a study of neurological immune-mediated disorders. Study results and caveats: Among 34 multiple sclerosis patients, phylogenetic grouping put the repertoires of 18 into a single related-CDR3 cluster, a possible signature. TCR clonal expansion peaked in HTLV-1-associated myelopathy patients and was lowest in multiple sclerosis patients.

5'RACE with 10-nucleotide random UMIs generated the cDNA. In each sequencing run, over 180 million TCR-beta sequences were generated from 15-18 subjects. TCRdb redid the calling of the 5' RACE reads with MiXCR, one entry per CDR3 protein. The sample records about 82,000 distinct CDR3 sequences, 2.5% to 3% being singletons. This CDR3 is built from 14 residues. V was cut by 3 bases and J by 0 bases, with 9 bases left in between. Germline V CDR1 and CDR2: SGHDN, FVKESK. In its sample, this clonotype was seen many times. The antigen is undetermined. The J gene is TRBJ2-7, the V gene TRBV14; no firm D call. The specimen sequenced was PBMCs. The sequence derives from a woman in her twenties or thirties with multiple sclerosis. CDR3 coding DNA: TGTGCCAGCAGCCAGGTGGCACTCTCCTACGAGCAGTACTTC. This codes for CASSQVALSYEQYF.